The clone carrying this T cell receptor beta chain was observed a few times. Antigen specificity is unknown. The sample comes from a study of blood T cells in healthy people across ages. Study outcomes and limitations: In long-lived donors, naive CD4+ cell counts and diversity exceeded those of aged donors. In older individuals, TCR beta diversity per million T cells was lower, falling roughly linearly with age.

The CDR3 spans 15 residues. The germline V gene has CDR1 MDHEN and CDR2 SYDVKM. PCR was performed a second time for 7 to 11 cycles using a sample-barcoded 5' primer and a J-beta primer mix. TCRdb processed the 5' RACE reads anew with MiXCR; each CDR3 protein has one entry. The profile covers around 800,000 distinct CDR3 sequences, with roughly 25% appearing a single time and 3% taken by the ten largest. In addition, the sample was reused for a study of T cells of mothers and their children. That publication notes: Material was donated by three healthy Caucasian mothers and their six children. The yield was over 8.5 million TCR beta CDR3 reads from each mother and around 3.3 million from each child.

The source material was blood. The J gene is TRBJ2-5, the V gene TRBV28; 10 nucleotides align to TRBD2. The DNA end is a closer match to TRBJ2-1, so the J assignment may be wrong. This receptor was taken from a boy aged 10-17 years in good health. The CDR3 is CASRASGGRYNEQFF. The CDR3 region has the DNA TGTGCCAGCAGGGCTAGCGGGGGCCGTTACAATGAGCAGTTCTTC.